Below, 29 T cell receptor beta chains from the same sample are listed, as sequenced in a study of OX40 agonist ivuxolimab in advanced cancers. Assay used: immunoSEQ multiplex PCR; TCRdb lists only in-frame clones, some missing. The sample yields about 45,000 clones, roughly 91% seen once. The source material was CD4+ or CD8+ T cells sorted from blood, sampled in a trial of the OX40 agonist ivuxolimab. These receptors came from an adult with an advanced solid tumor such as melanoma, head and neck, liver or kidney cancer.

The chain combines TRBV7-3 with TRBJ2-3; 8 bases match TRBD2. Trimming cost V 2 bases and J 6 bases; bases outside gene matches: 10. CDR3 length: 16 amino acids. The germline V gene encodes CDR1 SGHTA and CDR2 FQGTGA. The CDR3 spells CASSLVAGGGGDTQYF. For the CDR3, the DNA is TGTGCCAGCAGCTTAGTTGCGGGAGGCGGCGGGGATACGCAGTATTTT. The variable domain in full, with the rest retrieved from reference TRBV7-3 and TRBJ2-3, is GAGVSQTPSNKVTEKGKYVELRCDPISGHTALYWYRQSLGQGPEFLIYFQGTGAADDSGLPNDRFFAVRPEGSVSTLKIQRTERGDSAVYLCASSLVAGGGGDTQYFGPGTRLTVL.

J is TRBJ2-1 and V is TRBV7-9; 16 positions match TRBD2. The CDR3 contains 14 residues. Germline loops: CDR1 SEHNR, CDR2 FQNEAQ (reference sequence). V dropped 4 bases and J dropped 10; count of bases not matched to a gene: 1. CDR3 coding DNA: TGTGCCAGCAGCTCGGGACTAGCGGGAGGGGAGCAGTTCTTC. It is translated as CASSSGLAGGEQFF. The full variable domain, completed using reference TRBV7-9 and TRBJ2-1, is DTGVSQNPRHKITKRGQNVTFRCDPISEHNRLYWYRQTLGQGPEFLTYFQNEAQLEKSRLLSDRFSAERPKGSFSTLEIQRTEQGDSAMYLCASSSGLAGGEQFFGPGTRLTVL.

The chain is built from TRBV29-1 and TRBJ1-1; D perhaps matches TRBD1 (5 bases). The CDR3 consists of 11 residues. Per the germline V gene, CDR1 is SQVTM and CDR2 is ANQGSEA. V was trimmed by 6 bases and J by 11 bases, leaving 16 bases between them. This chain's CDR3 is CSVGKGLEAFF. For the CDR3, the DNA is TGCAGCGTCGGAAAGGGGCTAGAGGCTTTCTTT.

On this clone: This clone may be a read error of a much larger clone one base away. Different DNA sequences within this sample yield the same CDR3. The CDR3 loop is CARRLGLAGAGEQYF. The CDR3 nucleotides are TGTGCCCGCCGCTTGGGACTCGCGGGGGCGGGGGAGCAGTACTTC. The chain couples TRBV5-6 to TRBJ2-7; possible D gene TRBD2, 7 bases. Deletions cut 10 bases from V and 7 bases from J, with 27 bases between. CDR1 and CDR2 from the germline V gene are SGHDT and YYEEEE. This CDR3 spans 15 amino acids.

The rearrangement links TRBV21-1 to TRBJ1-3; the D call of TRBD1 is as the table states it, not checked on the DNA. TRBV21-1 is assigned pseudogene status. The CDR3 covers 18 residues. The CDR3 loop is CASSFGTAQGDSGNTIYF. CDR3 coding DNA: TGTGCCAGCAGTTTTGGGACAGCCCAGGGGGACTCTGGAAACACCATATATTTT.

This clone was seen more than once but under ten times. The chain is built from TRBV7-9 and TRBJ2-7; 10 bases line up with TRBD1. J gave up 7 bases and V 5 bases, and 8 bases lay outside the gene matches. Germline CDR1 SEHNR, CDR2 FQNEAQ (reference sequence). This CDR3 spans 14 amino acids. The DNA of the CDR3 is TGTGCCAGCAGCCCAGGGACAGGGGTATGGGAGCAGTACTTC. It translates to CASSPGTGVWEQYF.

This chain links TRBV10-2 with TRBJ2-7, with a weak D call TRBD2 (5 bases). CDR3 length: 13 residues. V was cut by 10 bases and J by 6 bases, with 19 bases left in between. Per the germline V gene, CDR1 is WSHSY and CDR2 is SAAADI. CDR3 protein: CATKDFGALEQYF. CDR3 sequence (DNA): TGCGCCACGAAGGACTTCGGTGCCCTCGAGCAGTACTTC.

V is TRBV9 and J is TRBJ2-3, with D possibly being TRBD2 (6 bases). This CDR3 has 16 residues. The V end was cut by 0 bases, the J end by 2 bases, with 13 bases between. Germline assignment: CDR1 SGDLS and CDR2 YYNGEE. DNA for the CDR3: TGTGCCAGCAGCGTAGTAAGCGGGCCTCACACAGATACGCAGTATTTT. It translates to CASSVVSGPHTDTQYF.

J is TRBJ2-7 and V is TRBV5-6; D perhaps matches TRBD2 (5 bases). Trimming left V 3 bases short and J 5 bases short, with 21 bases between. CDR3 length: 16 amino acids. Looked up from germline, CDR1 is SGHDT and CDR2 is YYEEEE. CDR3 protein: CASSSLDWQGHNEQYF. CDR3 DNA: TGTGCCAGCAGCTCCCTGGACTGGCAAGGGCACAACGAGCAGTACTTC.

The gene calls are TRBV29-1 and TRBJ1-5, with 7 bases identical to TRBD1. Losses at the gene ends were 6 bases for V and 4 bases for J; bases not matched to a gene: 6. The CDR3 is 13 amino acids. CDR1 is SQVTM, CDR2 ANQGSEA, per germline. CDR3 sequence: CSVEQGRNQPQHF. CDR3 nucleotides: TGCAGCGTGGAACAGGGGAGAAATCAGCCCCAGCATTTT.

This chain links TRBV7-7 with TRBJ2-5; TRBD2 agrees at 14 bases. This CDR3 spans 15 amino acids. J lost 5 bases, V lost 5 bases, and 4 bases had no gene match. The germline CDR1 and CDR2 sequences are SSHAT and FNYEAQ (reference sequence). The CDR3 DNA follows: TGTGCCAGCAGCCCCGGACTAGCGGGGGGTGAGACCCAGTACTTC. This codes for CASSPGLAGGETQYF.

The V and J genes are TRBV11-2 and TRBJ2-5; D gene unclear. V was cut by 5 bases and J by 2 bases, with 15 bases left in between. The CDR3 sequence is 15 residues long. Germline assignment: CDR1 SGHAT and CDR2 FQNNGV. CDR3 in amino acids: CASSQEISAQETQYF. In DNA, the CDR3 is TGTGCCAGCAGCCAGGAGATTTCGGCGCAAGAGACCCAGTACTTC.

The chain combines TRBV5-1 with TRBJ2-7, with TRBD1 matching over 7 bases. Germline values: CDR1 SGHRS, CDR2 YFSETQ. The ends lost 4 bases at V and 0 bases at J; junction bases unmatched: 4. The CDR3 loop spans 14 amino acids. The CDR3 protein is CASSVWTGSYEQYF. CDR3 bases: TGCGCCAGCAGCGTGTGGACAGGCTCCTACGAGCAGTACTTC.

The J gene is TRBJ2-1, the V gene TRBV27; 11 nucleotides line up with TRBD2. The trim removed 5 bases at V and 2 bases at J, leaving 5 bases unmatched. Germline V lookup: CDR1 MNHEY, CDR2 SMNVEV (reference sequence). The CDR3 has 16 residues. The CDR3 sequence: CASSPLAGGTYNEQFF. The CDR3 region has the DNA TGTGCCAGCAGTCCCCTAGCGGGAGGAACCTACAATGAGCAGTTCTTC.

The chain couples TRBV14 to TRBJ2-5; 10 bases are shared with TRBD2. The CDR3 runs 18 residues. Germline V gives CDR1 SGHDN, CDR2 FVKESK. V lost 0 bases, J lost 5 bases, and 12 bases stayed unmatched. The CDR3: CASSQEAAGGLGVETQYF. The CDR3, as DNA: TGTGCCAGCAGCCAAGAAGCAGCGGGGGGGTTGGGAGTGGAGACCCAGTACTTC.

The chain uses TRBV11-2 and TRBJ1-2; D is ambiguous. V was trimmed by 1 base and J by 7 bases, leaving 7 bases between them. Germline V gene lookup returns CDR1 SGHAT and CDR2 FQNNGV. This CDR3 comprises 12 residues. This chain's CDR3 is CASSLVSGGYTF. The CDR3 DNA is TGTGCCAGCAGCTTAGTTTCTGGTGGCTACACCTTC. The full variable domain, completed using reference TRBV11-2 and TRBJ1-2, is EAGVAQSPRYKIIEKRQSVAFWCNPISGHATLYWYQQILGQGPKLLIQFQNNGVVDDSQLPKDRFSAERLKGVDSTLKIQPAKLEDSAVYLCASSLVSGGYTFGSGTRLTVV.

The chain uses TRBV15 and TRBJ1-3, with no clear D. This CDR3 contains 14 residues. The germline CDR1 and CDR2 sequences are LNHNV and YYDKDF (reference sequence). The V and J ends lost 1 base and 2 bases respectively, with 6 bases between them. The CDR3 is CATSRVLAGNTIYF. The CDR3 coding sequence is TGTGCCACCAGCAGAGTGCTCGCTGGAAACACCATATATTTT.

The chain combines TRBV5-6 with TRBJ2-1; D is tentatively TRBD1 or TRBD2 (5 bases each). This CDR3 spans 13 amino acids. V was trimmed by 3 bases and J by 15 bases, leaving 19 bases between them. CDR1 and CDR2 from the germline V gene are SGHDT and YYEEEE. Here the CDR3 reads CASSSTFRGPGFF. In DNA form, the CDR3 reads TGTGCCAGCAGCTCTACCTTCCGGGGCCCGGGGTTCTTC.

The gene calls are TRBV5-6 and TRBJ2-5; D unclear. V was shortened by 1 base and J by 5 bases, with 18 bases between the two germline ends. The CDR3 extends over 16 amino acids. Germline CDR1 reads SGHDT; CDR2 reads YYEEEE. The CDR3 nucleotides are TGTGCCAGCAGCTTGCCCATCATCTACAGAACGGAGACCCAGTACTTC. This gives the protein CASSLPIIYRTETQYF.

The V and J genes are TRBV18 and TRBJ2-1; either TRBD1 or TRBD2 may fit D (5 bases each). Germline V gives CDR1 KGHSH, CDR2 LQKENI. Trimming removed 2 bases at V and 8 bases at J, with 10 bases between. The CDR3 is made up of 13 amino acids. CDR3 amino acids: CASSPAGAYEQFF. Here the CDR3 DNA reads TGTGCCAGCTCACCAGCCGGGGCATATGAGCAGTTCTTC.

This clone was recorded only once. V and J are TRBV5-1 and TRBJ2-1; D ambiguous. This CDR3 spans 13 amino acids. Trimming pared 4 bases from V and 0 bases from J, leaving 5 bases between. Germline loops: CDR1 SGHRS, CDR2 YFSETQ. CDR3 region: CASSMYSYNEQFF. CDR3 nucleotides: TGCGCCAGCAGCATGTACTCCTACAATGAGCAGTTCTTC.

The V gene is TRBV27, the J gene TRBJ2-6, with D perhaps given as TRBD1 or TRBD2 (5 bases each). CDR1 and CDR2 (germline): MNHEY, SMNVEV (reference sequence). The CDR3 contains 18 residues. With 3 bases removed from V and 2 bases from J, the gap between germline ends came to 17 bases. CDR3 in amino acids: CASSFRGDLDPGANVLTF. CDR3 bases: TGTGCCAGCAGTTTCCGTGGGGACCTGGATCCTGGGGCCAACGTCCTGACTTTC.

This sequence joins TRBV6-5 and TRBJ1-2; the D is unclear. CDR1 is MNHEY and CDR2 is SVGAGI in the germline V gene. The ends were cut back, 2 bases at V and 5 bases at J, with 12 bases in the middle. CDR3 length equals 14 residues. The DNA of the CDR3 is TGTGCCAGCAGTTACGCAGGTCCGGGTTATGGCTACACCTTC. Translated: CASSYAGPGYGYTF.

This clone was seen once. Since a far larger clone is one base different, this is likely a read error. This sample also contains other DNA sequences that code for the same CDR3. This chain connects TRBV5-6 to TRBJ2-7, with 8 positions matching TRBD2. Germline assignment: CDR1 SGHDT and CDR2 YYEEEE. The V gene end was trimmed by 0 bases and the J gene end by 7 bases; junction bases not matched to a gene: 9. This CDR3 region has 15 residues. The CDR3 DNA reads as TGTGCCAGCAGCTTGGGACTCGGGGGGGCGGGGGAGCAGTACTTC. This translates into CASSLGLGGAGEQYF.

This clone is a singleton in its sample. This chain connects TRBV4-2 to TRBJ2-3; D unclear. CDR3 length: 14 amino acids. Trimming removed 5 bases at V and 0 bases at J, with 9 bases between. The germline gives CDR1 LGHNA, CDR2 YNFKEQ. The CDR3 coding sequence is TGTGCCAGCAGCTCCACACTTAGCACAGATACGCAGTATTTT. This gives the protein CASSSTLSTDTQYF.

The rearrangement joins TRBV27 to TRBJ2-3; a weak D match, TRBD2 (6 bases). CDR1 is MNHEY and CDR2 is SMNVEV in the germline V gene (reference sequence). Trimming left V 3 bases short and J 2 bases short, with 12 bases between. The CDR3 totals 15 residues. The CDR3 loop reads CASSFGGASTDTQYF. CDR3 nucleotide sequence: TGTGCCAGCAGTTTTGGCGGGGCCTCCACAGATACGCAGTATTTT.

This clone occurred a few times. The chain carries TRBV9 and TRBJ1-1, with a possible D match to TRBD1 (5 bases). Looked up from germline, CDR1 is SGDLS and CDR2 is YYNGEE. This CDR3 region has 16 residues. Trimming removed 0 bases at V and 0 bases at J, with 12 bases between. The CDR3 sequence is CASSVAETVMNTEAFF. The CDR3 bases are TGTGCCAGCAGCGTAGCTGAGACAGTCATGAACACTGAAGCTTTCTTT.

This clone was counted a few times. This chain links TRBV7-2 with TRBJ2-3, with 10 nucleotides matching TRBD2. CDR3 length equals 15 residues. V shed 2 bases, J shed 8 bases, and the junction held 7 bases outside the gene matches. Germline CDR1 and CDR2: SGHTA and FQGNSA. CDR3 coding DNA: TGTGCCAGCAGCTTATGGGTAGCGGGAGGTGGTACGCAGTATTTT. Residues: CASSLWVAGGGTQYF.

The chain employs TRBV7-8 and TRBJ2-3; 8 positions match TRBD2. CDR3 size: 16 residues. Germline assignment: CDR1 SGHVS and CDR2 FQNEAQ. V was pared by 5 bases and J by 0 bases, with 7 bases of the junction left unmatched. The CDR3 sequence: CASSHRTSTSTDTQYF. The CDR3, as DNA: TGTGCCAGCAGCCATCGGACTAGCACCAGCACAGATACGCAGTATTTT.